These 14 T cell receptor beta chains share one sample of origin, sequenced in a study of cytomegalovirus exposure and HLA in healthy donors listed by TCRdb under 2017. The protocol used for the library was the immunoSEQ multiplex PCR assay. The multiplex PCR relied on a mix of 60 forward primers for TCR Vbeta segments and 13 reverse primers for TCR Jbeta segments. TCRdb holds this immuneACCESS table with in-frame rearrangements only. Some clones are missing; in checked studies, unresolved V genes explain under half, and the rest has no known cause. Across this sample there are approximately 120,000 clones, with around 75% seen only once. The ten largest make up approximately 4.3% of the sample. Sequenced: PBMCs. The receptors originated from a man in his sixties in good health and CMV-seropositive.

This chain links TRBV4-2 with TRBJ2-7; 7 nucleotides agree with TRBD1. The CDR3 is 17 residues long. V shed 1 base and J 2 bases; nucleotides not matched to a gene: 11. The germline V gene encodes CDR1 LGHNA and CDR2 YNFKEQ. The CDR3 here is CASSQGGIETGTYEQYF. CDR3 nucleotides: TGTGCCAGCAGCCAAGGAGGGATTGAGACAGGGACCTACGAGCAGTACTTC.

The rearrangement uses TRBV2 and TRBJ1-4; no clear D. This CDR3 contains 13 residues. The germline CDR1 and CDR2 sequences are SNHLY and FYNNEI. V lost 5 bases and J 10 bases, leaving 14 bases between the germline ends. CDR3 sequence reads: CASSPQKGGKLFF. CDR3 bases: TGTGCCAGCAGTCCCCAAAAGGGAGGAAAACTGTTTTTT.

CDR3 protein: CASSWALSNQPQHF. DNA of the CDR3: TGTGCCAGCAGTTGGGCCTTGAGCAATCAGCCCCAGCATTTT. The chain joins TRBV28 to TRBJ1-5; no reliable D call. V lost 4 bases and J 1 base, leaving 8 bases between the germline ends. CDR1 is MDHEN and CDR2 is SYDVKM in the germline V gene. The CDR3 extends over 14 amino acids.

V usage is TRBV19 and J usage is TRBJ2-1; 13 nucleotides match TRBD2. Germline V CDR1 and CDR2: LNHDA, SQIVND (reference sequence). After removal of 4 bases from V and 9 bases from J, the junction contained 6 bases not matched to a gene. The CDR3 totals 15 residues. Here the CDR3 DNA reads TGTGCCAGTAGTAGGGGACTAGCGGGATATCCTGAGCAGTTCTTC. It codes for CASSRGLAGYPEQFF.

The rearrangement links TRBV5-4 to TRBJ2-5, with 8 bases fitting TRBD1. From germline, CDR1 is SGHNT and CDR2 YYREEE (reference sequence). J was trimmed by 4 bases and V by 2 bases; bases with no gene match: 1. This CDR3 comprises 13 residues. CDR3 loop: CASSFTGGETQYF. CDR3 DNA: TGTGCCAGCAGCTTTACAGGGGGAGAGACCCAGTACTTC.

This clone turned up a few times. The chain links TRBV6-1 to TRBJ1-1, with TRBD1 matching over 8 bases. Looked up from germline, CDR1 is MNHNS and CDR2 is SASEGT. The CDR3 consists of 15 residues. The ends lost 6 bases at V and 0 bases at J; junction bases unmatched: 6. CDR3 protein: CASRKETGVNTEAFF. The CDR3 DNA is TGTGCCAGCAGGAAGGAGACAGGGGTGAACACTGAAGCTTTCTTT.

The chain has TRBV30 and TRBJ2-5; TRBD2 might be the D (5 bases). With 3 bases removed from V and 4 bases from J, the gap between germline ends came to 6 bases. This CDR3 spans 11 amino acids. CDR1 GTSNPN and CDR2 SVGIG come from the germline V gene (reference sequence). CDR3 region: CAWRRAETQYF. Here the CDR3 DNA reads TGTGCCTGGAGGAGGGCAGAGACCCAGTACTTC.

The chain couples TRBV5-6 to TRBJ1-4; tentative D call: TRBD1 (6 bases). Looked up from germline, CDR1 is SGHDT and CDR2 is YYEEEE. V lost 4 bases and J 8 bases, leaving 18 bases between the germline ends. The CDR3 covers 15 residues. CDR3 bases: TGTGCCAGCAGCCCCCATCAGGGGAGAGGGGAAAAACTGTTTTTT. Translating gives CASSPHQGRGEKLFF.

This clone has just a few counts. V usage is TRBV6-5 and J usage is TRBJ2-3; no definite D call. CDR3 length equals 13 residues. V lost 6 bases and J 0 bases, leaving 7 bases between the germline ends. Germline V gene sequence: CDR1 MNHEY, CDR2 SVGAGI. CDR3 region: CASRIQSTDTQYF. Here the CDR3 DNA reads TGTGCCAGCAGGATACAGAGCACAGATACGCAGTATTTT.

The chain joins TRBV9 to TRBJ1-2, with 8 bases matching TRBD1. Looked up from germline, CDR1 is SGDLS and CDR2 is YYNGEE. The CDR3 sequence is 14 residues long. The J segment lost 7 bases and the V segment lost 3 bases, leaving 8 bases of the junction unmatched. The CDR3 is CASSAGTGHAGYTF. The CDR3, as DNA: TGTGCCAGCAGCGCCGGGACAGGCCACGCTGGCTACACCTTC.

This rearrangement joins TRBV2 to TRBJ2-1; TRBD2 aligns across 11 bases. The CDR3 runs to 16 residues. Germline CDR1 reads SNHLY; CDR2 reads FYNNEI. V lost 3 bases to trimming and J lost 7 bases; unmatched junction nucleotides: 8. The chain's CDR3 is CASSELRGTSGNEQFF. DNA of the CDR3: TGTGCCAGCAGTGAGTTAAGAGGGACTAGCGGTAATGAGCAGTTCTTC.

This clone was detected once. V usage is TRBV9 and J usage is TRBJ2-5; 7 bases agree with TRBD1. Germline-derived CDR1 and CDR2 are SGDLS and YYNGEE. There are 15 residues in the CDR3. Losses at the gene ends were 4 bases for V and 3 bases for J; bases not matched to a gene: 9. Written as DNA, the CDR3 is TGTGCCAGCAGCCCCCAGACAGGGATAGAAGAGACCCAGTACTTC. Translation: CASSPQTGIEETQYF.

This chain connects TRBV19 to TRBJ1-2; D not certain. Germline V gene sequence: CDR1 LNHDA, CDR2 SQIVND (reference sequence). Trimming took 3 bases from V and 4 from J, leaving 12 bases between them. The CDR3 spans 14 residues. The CDR3 protein is CASSILGDFYGYTF. The DNA for the CDR3 is TGTGCCAGTAGTATCCTAGGAGACTTCTATGGCTACACCTTC.

The chain is built from TRBV18 and TRBJ2-4; tentative D call: TRBD1 (5 bases). V shed 1 base and J shed 0 bases, with 13 bases lying between them. The germline CDR1 and CDR2 sequences are KGHSH and LQKENI. The CDR3 length is 17 residues. CDR3 amino acids: CASSPLQGTLAKNIQYF. CDR3 in DNA: TGTGCCAGCTCACCACTTCAGGGTACATTAGCCAAAAACATTCAGTACTTC.